This record concerns one T cell receptor (beta chain) sequence. Its antigen is not identified. This record comes from a study of T cell responses to AZD1222 COVID-19 vaccine. Points from the study as a whole: Close to half of all spike-specific TCRs reportedly target regions of the variants that are unmutated. Donors were mostly white British, more females; clonal diversity possibly underestimated.

TCRdb's table, derived via immunoSEQ multiplex PCR, lists solely in-frame clones and lacks some. The sample records 100,000 to 150,000 clones, 88% being singletons. The CDR3 length is 13 residues. V lost 7 bases and J 4 bases, leaving 16 bases between the germline ends. CDR1 and CDR2 (germline): SQVTM, ANQGSEA. This chain connects TRBV29-1 to TRBJ1-1, with D possibly being TRBD1 (6 bases). The receptor's source is an adult in good health. Specimen: peripheral blood, collected on day 0 of AZD1222 vaccination. CDR3 bases: TGCAGCGCTCACAGGGAGGGGAGCACTGAAGCTTTCTTT. Encoded protein: CSAHREGSTEAFF.